These 19 T cell receptor beta chains share one sample of origin, sequenced in a study of blood T cell repertoires in COVID-19. The data were produced by immunoSEQ multiplex PCR, yet TCRdb's version contains in-frame clones alone and is incomplete. The sample records roughly 280,000 clones, 75% to 90% being singletons. The source material was peripheral blood. The receptors shown here come from a man in his thirties or forties with active or convalescent COVID-19.

The chain carries TRBV5-1 and TRBJ1-3, with a weak D call TRBD1 (5 bases). This CDR3 is 14 amino acids long. Trimming stripped 3 bases from V and 5 bases from J, with 12 bases between. CDR1 is SGHRS and CDR2 is YFSETQ in the germline V gene. CDR3 region: CASSYEEGRNTIYF. The CDR3 region has the DNA TGCGCCAGCAGCTACGAGGAGGGGAGAAACACCATATATTTT.

The gene calls are TRBV11-2 and TRBJ1-4, with a possible D match to TRBD1 (5 bases). Trimming removed 3 bases at V and 7 bases at J, with 15 bases between. The CDR3 runs 15 residues. The germline CDR1 and CDR2 sequences are SGHAT and FQNNGV. CDR3 coding DNA: TGTGCCAGCAGCTTGTCGGGAGGGGTCAGTGAAAAACTGTTTTTT. Amino acid sequence: CASSLSGGVSEKLFF.

The chain combines TRBV27 with TRBJ2-7; TRBD1 agrees at 7 bases. The germline V gene has CDR1 MNHEY and CDR2 SMNVEV (reference sequence). The trim removed 8 bases at V and 4 bases at J, leaving 14 bases unmatched. CDR3 length: 15 residues. The CDR3 DNA is TGTGCCAGCCAAGAAACCAGGGGGATTGCGTACGAGCAGTACTTC. It translates to CASQETRGIAYEQYF.

This clone is a singleton in its sample. V usage is TRBV13 and J usage is TRBJ2-1, with 7 bases lining up with TRBD1. After removal of 8 bases from V and 1 base from J, the junction contained 11 bases not matched to a gene. Looked up from germline, CDR1 is PRHDT and CDR2 is FYEKMQ (reference sequence). CDR3 length equals 16 residues. The CDR3 bases are TGTGCCAGCCTCCCCACAGGGGCCATTTCCTACAATGAGCAGTTCTTC. This encodes CASLPTGAISYNEQFF. Looking up the rest from reference TRBV13 and TRBJ2-1 gives the full variable domain: AAGVIQSPRHLIKEKRETATLKCYPIPRHDTVYWYQQGPGQDPQFLISFYEKMQSDKGSIPDRFSAQQFSDYHSELNMSSLELGDSALYFCASLPTGAISYNEQFFGPGTRLTVL.

This chain connects TRBV7-2 to TRBJ2-1, with TRBD1 matching over 9 bases. V shed 5 bases, J shed 3 bases, and the junction held 8 bases outside the gene matches. Germline CDR1 SGHTA, CDR2 FQGNSA. CDR3 length equals 16 residues. The CDR3 DNA reads as TGTGCCAGCAGCCTCGTTTCGGGACAGGGCTACAATGAGCAGTTCTTC. Protein: CASSLVSGQGYNEQFF.

The chain carries TRBV7-2 and TRBJ2-3; TRBD2 agrees at 10 bases. The length of the CDR3 is 17 residues. Germline CDR1 SGHTA, CDR2 FQGNSA. Trimming took 3 bases from V and 1 from J; bases not matched to a gene: 7. CDR3 in DNA: TGTGCCAGCAGCTTTTTACTAGCGGGGTCCCGCACAGATACGCAGTATTTT. This encodes CASSFLLAGSRTDTQYF.

The chain uses TRBV19 and TRBJ2-7, with D tentatively TRBD1 (6 bases). The CDR3 has 14 amino acids. V lost 10 bases, J lost 3 bases, and 19 bases lay in between. The germline gives CDR1 LNHDA, CDR2 SQIVND (reference sequence). For the CDR3, the DNA is TGTGCCACCCATGCCCCGGGACATTTCTACGAGCAGTACTTC. This encodes CATHAPGHFYEQYF.

This rearrangement joins TRBV7-9 to TRBJ1-5; no clear D gene. CDR1 SEHNR and CDR2 FQNEAQ come from the germline V gene (reference sequence). Trimming removed 1 base from V and 3 bases from J, with 13 bases in between. The CDR3 runs 16 residues. The CDR3 bases are TGTGCCAGCAGCTTAGATTCTTCAGCGAACAATCAGCCCCAGCATTTT. It translates to CASSLDSSANNQPQHF.

The V call is TRBV2, the J call TRBJ1-2; D is unresolved. V lost 4 bases and J 4 bases, leaving 19 bases between the germline ends. The CDR3 length is 16 residues. Germline V gene data show CDR1 as SNHLY and CDR2 as FYNNEI. CDR3 protein: CASSVGGPRNAYGYTF. The CDR3 DNA sequence: TGTGCCAGCAGTGTGGGAGGACCCCGAAACGCCTATGGCTACACCTTC. Based on the CDR3 plus reference TRBV2 and TRBJ1-2, the full variable domain is EPEVTQTPSHQVTQMGQEVILRCVPISNHLYFYWYRQILGQKVEFLVSFYNNEISEKSEIFDDQFSVERPDGSNFTLKIRSTKLEDSAMYFCASSVGGPRNAYGYTFGSGTRLTVV.

The rearrangement uses TRBV5-1 and TRBJ2-1, with 8 bases fitting TRBD2. V dropped 5 bases and J dropped 2; count of bases not matched to a gene: 3. This CDR3 has 14 amino acids. Germline-derived CDR1 and CDR2 are SGHRS and YFSETQ. CDR3 nucleotides: TGCGCCAGCAGTACGGGACTAGCCTACAATGAGCAGTTCTTC. It encodes CASSTGLAYNEQFF. The full variable domain, completed using reference TRBV5-1 and TRBJ2-1, is KAGVTQTPRYLIKTRGQQVTLSCSPISGHRSVSWYQQTPGQGLQFLFEYFSETQRNKGNFPGRFSGRQFSNSRSEMNVSTLELGDSALYLCASSTGLAYNEQFFGPGTRLTVL.

V and J are TRBV11-2 and TRBJ1-1, with D possibly matching TRBD1 (6 bases). V was cut by 5 bases and J by 3 bases, with 16 bases left in between. The CDR3 is 15 residues long. Germline V gene sequence: CDR1 SGHAT, CDR2 FQNNGV. The CDR3 loop reads CASSPRRGRDTEAFF. The CDR3 DNA reads TGTGCCAGCAGCCCCAGGCGGGGGCGTGACACTGAAGCTTTCTTT.

V is TRBV30 and J is TRBJ2-7; D remains ambiguous. The V end lost 0 bases, the J end lost 4 bases, and 7 bases lay between the germline ends. The CDR3 runs to 12 residues. Per germline, CDR1 GTSNPN and CDR2 SVGIG (reference sequence). CDR3 DNA sequence: TGTGCCTGGAGTGTAACCGGGTACGAGCAGTACTTC. Residues: CAWSVTGYEQYF.

V is TRBV11-2 and J is TRBJ2-6, with D unclear. CDR1 and CDR2 from the germline V gene are SGHAT and FQNNGV. V gave up 0 bases and J gave up 0 bases, with 3 bases separating them. The CDR3 has 15 residues. The CDR3 region has the DNA TGTGCCAGCAGCTTAGATAGCTCTGGGGCCAACGTCCTGACTTTC. Translated, it gives CASSLDSSGANVLTF.

There are a few counts of this clone. The rearrangement joins TRBV2 to TRBJ1-6, with D possibly TRBD1 on 5 matching bases. The germline V and J ends were trimmed by 3 bases and 6 bases, with 9 bases remaining between them. CDR1 is SNHLY, CDR2 FYNNEI, per germline. The CDR3 covers 14 residues. CDR3 protein: CASSDGQGNSPLHF. CDR3 bases: TGTGCCAGCAGTGATGGTCAGGGTAATTCACCCCTCCACTTT.

The chain uses TRBV6-2 or TRBV6-3 and TRBJ1-1, with a possible D match to TRBD1 (5 bases). Germline CDR1 reads MNHEY; CDR2 reads SVGEGT. The CDR3 contains 14 residues. Trimming shortened V by 1 base and J by 4 bases, and 10 bases separated the two germline ends. For the CDR3, the DNA is TGTGCCAGCAGTTACTACGGGGGGGGCACTGAAGCTTTCTTT. It encodes CASSYYGGGTEAFF.

This chain uses TRBV6-4 with TRBJ2-7; 10 nucleotides line up with TRBD1. Germline V gene data show CDR1 as MRHNA and CDR2 as SNTAGT. The junction had 9 bases not matched to a gene; V was cut back by 6 bases and J by 4 bases. This CDR3 is built from 15 residues. The CDR3 DNA is TGTGCCAGCAGCCCTCAACCGGGACAGGGGTACGAGCAGTACTTC. It is translated as CASSPQPGQGYEQYF.

This clone was seen a single time. The chain couples TRBV29-1 to TRBJ2-2, with TRBD1 matching over 7 bases. Germline loops: CDR1 SQVTM, CDR2 ANQGSEA. This CDR3 is 15 amino acids long. The junction had 11 bases not matched to a gene; V was cut back by 4 bases and J by 6 bases. This CDR3 is CSVVLMTGPSGELFF. In nucleotides, the CDR3 is TGCAGCGTTGTTCTAATGACAGGGCCCTCCGGGGAGCTGTTTTTT.

CDR3 region: CASSWSPGADGNTIYF. The CDR3 region has the DNA TGCGCCAGCAGCTGGTCCCCAGGGGCTGATGGAAACACCATATATTTT. The rearrangement links TRBV5-1 to TRBJ1-3; D may be TRBD1 (6 bases). The V and J ends lost 3 bases and 3 bases respectively, with 16 bases between them. The CDR3 is made up of 16 amino acids. Germline CDR1 reads SGHRS; CDR2 reads YFSETQ.

This chain connects TRBV6-4 to TRBJ2-2; no definite D call. Deletions cut 4 bases from V and 4 bases from J, with 19 bases between. This CDR3 has 17 amino acids. Germline V gives CDR1 MRHNA, CDR2 SNTAGT. CDR3 region: CASSAFNLAPGTGELFF. In DNA, the CDR3 is TGTGCCAGCAGTGCCTTTAATCTCGCCCCGGGCACCGGGGAGCTGTTTTTT.